The rows below give T cell receptor beta chains drawn from one sample of a study of blood T cells in healthy people across ages. Each CDR3 protein is one row after TCRdb ran MiXCR on the 5' RACE reads. The table lists hundreds of thousands of distinct CDR3 sequences, under 80% of them singletons. The sequenced sample was blood. Source of these receptors: a man under 40 in good health. Both conserved end residues are part of each CDR3. Fields, in order: V gene, clone size, D gene, CDR3 length, J gene, CDR3 DNA, CDR3 protein. A D gene is named only where the DNA matches it firmly. Clone size is stated in some rows and not others, as once, few, many or a class when expanded.

>TRBV25-1|.|TRBD1|15|TRBJ2-3
TGTGCCAGCAGTGATTCGGACAGGGGAACAGATACGCAGTATTTT
CASSDSDRGTDTQYF
>TRBV6-1|few|.|12|TRBJ2-3
TGTGCCAGCAGTGAAGCCGGGTATACGCAGTATTTT
CASSEAGYTQYF
>TRBV10-3|.|TRBD1|15|TRBJ1-2
TGTGCCATCAGTGAGTCGGGACAGCTTAACTATGGCTACACCTTC
CAISESGQLNYGYTF
>TRBV6-2/TRBV6-3|many|.|12|TRBJ2-7
TGTGCCAGCAGTCCCGGGCTTAACGAGCAGTACTTC
CASSPGLNEQYF
>TRBV6-6|once|.|14|TRBJ2-7
TGTGCCAGCAGATTCCAGGCCACCATCCCTGAGCAGTACTTC
CASRFQATIPEQYF
>TRBV27|.|.|15|TRBJ1-4
TGTGCCAGCAGTTTAAAAGGTCAGAAAAATGAAAAACTGTTTTTT
CASSLKGQKNEKLFF
>TRBV6-5|once|.|14|TRBJ1-5
TGTGCCAGCAGTCGGGAGATTGGCAATCAGCCCCAGCATTTT
CASSREIGNQPQHF
>TRBV12-3/TRBV12-4|once|.|15|TRBJ2-2
TGTGCCAGCAGTTTCGGGCACAGGAACACCGGGGAGCTGTTTTTT
CASSFGHRNTGELFF
>TRBV10-3|few|TRBD2|17|TRBJ2-1
TGTGCCATCAGTGAGGGACTAGCGGGACCATCCTACAATGAGCAGTTCTTC
CAISEGLAGPSYNEQFF
>TRBV14|.|.|15|TRBJ2-1
TGTGCCAGCAGCCGGGGACGGCCAGCAAAACGTGAGCAGTTCTTC
CASSRGRPAKREQFF
>TRBV12-3/TRBV12-4|few|TRBD1|15|TRBJ1-4
TGTGCCAGCAGTTTAGTTGGGACAGGGGAGGAAAAACTGTTTTTT
CASSLVGTGEEKLFF
>TRBV5-6|.|.|13|TRBJ2-7
TGTGCCAGCAGCTTCATGTCAGGGGACGAGCAGTACTTC
CASSFMSGDEQYF
>TRBV10-3|.|.|16|TRBJ1-6
TGTGCCATCAGTGAGTCTTCTCGCGGCAGTAATTCACCCCTCCACTTT
CAISESSRGSNSPLHF
>TRBV29-1|.|.|16|TRBJ2-1
TGCAGCGTTGAAGGTGGGGTGGATAGCTCCTACAATGGGCAGTTCTTC
CSVEGGVDSSYNGQFF
>TRBV20-1|.|TRBD1|15|TRBJ2-3
TGCAGTGCTAGAGCCGGACAGGGAATCACAGATACGCAGTATTTT
CSARAGQGITDTQYF
>TRBV20-1|many|.|17|TRBJ2-5
TGCAGTGCTAGAGCTATCGGGGGTGGTAGCCACCAAGAGACCCAGTACTTC
CSARAIGGGSHQETQYF
>TRBV7-3|.|.|15|TRBJ1-2
TGTGCCAGCAGCTTGGGGCACAGGGATAGGAGTGGCTACACCTTC
CASSLGHRDRSGYTF
>TRBV15|.|TRBD1|14|TRBJ1-5
TGTGCCACCAGCAGGACAGGGGAGGCTCAGCCCCAGCATTTT
CATSRTGEAQPQHF
>TRBV7-3|.|.|16|TRBJ2-1
TGTGCCAGCAGCTTCAGAGGGGGGGACCCCTACAATGAGCAGTTCTTC
CASSFRGGDPYNEQFF
>TRBV29-1|few|.|12|TRBJ2-7
TGCAGCGGGCGAGGAGAACCCCACGAGCAGTACTTC
CSGRGEPHEQYF
>TRBV2|.|.|13|TRBJ2-7
TGTGCCAGCAAAGTTGACTCTTCCTACGAGCAGTACTTC
CASKVDSSYEQYF
>TRBV28|.|.|14|TRBJ2-7
TGTGCCAGCAGTCGCCTAGAACCGCCCTACGAGCAGTACTTC
CASSRLEPPYEQYF
>TRBV7-2|.|.|12|TRBJ2-1
TGTGCCAGCAGCCAGGCTAATTATGAGCAGTTCTTC
CASSQANYEQFF
>TRBV6-5|.|.|15|TRBJ2-1
TGTGCCAGCAGCCCGGGGGACGGACTTTACAATGAGCAGTTCTTC
CASSPGDGLYNEQFF
>TRBV7-9|.|TRBD1|15|TRBJ2-7
TGTGCCAGCAGCCCACCGACAGGGGGAGGCTACGAGCAGTACTTC
CASSPPTGGGYEQYF
>TRBV11-2|.|TRBD2|16|TRBJ2-1
TGTGCCAGCAGCTCCCAATCTCCGACCAGCGGGGGGGAGCAGTTCTTC
CASSSQSPTSGGEQFF
>TRBV12-3/TRBV12-4|.|.|17|TRBJ2-1
TGTGCCAGCAGTCCGGGACGGGGGTCTACAGCCTACAATGAGCAGTTCTTC
CASSPGRGSTAYNEQFF
>TRBV5-1|.|.|16|TRBJ2-4
TGCGCCAGCAGCTTGGTTACAGGGGGGGTCGAGAATGAGCAGTACTTC
CASSLVTGGVENEQYF
>TRBV6-5|.|TRBD1|15|TRBJ1-2
TGTGCCAGCAGTTACTTTAACAGGGGGTCCTATGGCTACACCTTC
CASSYFNRGSYGYTF
>TRBV29-1|.|.|12|TRBJ2-6
TGCAGCGTTCCAGGGAACGACAACGTCCTGACTTTC
CSVPGNDNVLTF
>TRBV12-3/TRBV12-4|.|TRBD1|14|TRBJ2-4
TGTGCCAGCAGTTTAGTGGGACAGAAAAACATTCAGTACTTC
CASSLVGQKNIQYF
>TRBV7-2|few|.|13|TRBJ2-3
TGTGCCAGCAGCGTAGGCCACACAGATACGCAGTATTTT
CASSVGHTDTQYF
>TRBV9|once|.|15|TRBJ1-5
TGTGCCAGCAGCGTAGACAGCTATAGCAATCAGCCCCAGCATTTT
CASSVDSYSNQPQHF
>TRBV7-2|.|TRBD2|16|TRBJ2-7
TGTGCCAGCAGCGGAGGACTAGCGGGGACATCCTACGAGCAGTACTTC
CASSGGLAGTSYEQYF
>TRBV10-3|.|TRBD2|16|TRBJ2-1
TGTGCCATCAGTGAGTCCGGGACTAGCGGGGGTAATGAGCAGTTCTTC
CAISESGTSGGNEQFF
>TRBV21-1|.|.|14|TRBJ1-6
TGTGCCAGAAGGGTAGCGACCCGTAATTCACCCCTCCACTTT
CARRVATRNSPLHF
>TRBV6-2/TRBV6-3|.|.|14|TRBJ2-7
TGTGCCAGCAGTCCAGCACAGGAGAGCTACGAGCAGTACTTC
CASSPAQESYEQYF
>TRBV28|few|.|14|TRBJ2-3
TGTGCCAGCAGGGAAGGACTGGGGACAGATACGCAGTATTTT
CASREGLGTDTQYF
>TRBV11-1|few|.|13|TRBJ2-2
TGTGCCAGCAGCTTCAGACGACTCGGGGAGCTGTTTTTT
CASSFRRLGELFF
>TRBV5-1|.|.|14|TRBJ2-7
TGCGCCAGCAGCACCGGGACCTACGTGCACGAGCAGTACTTC
CASSTGTYVHEQYF
>TRBV7-2|.|.|15|TRBJ2-5
TGTGCCAGCAGCTTTTCTGGGGGTGGGGGAGAGACCCAGTACTTC
CASSFSGGGGETQYF
>TRBV7-9|.|TRBD1|13|TRBJ2-1
TGTGCCAGCAGCGAACGGGACAGGGGGGCACAGTTCTTC
CASSERDRGAQFF
>TRBV24-1|.|.|13|TRBJ1-1
TGTGCCACCAGTGATGAGACGGACGGTGAAGCTTTCTTT
CATSDETDGEAFF
>TRBV7-2|.|.|16|TRBJ2-6
TGTGCCAGCAGCTCTCCATATAGCTCTGGGGCCAACGTCCTGACTTTC
CASSSPYSSGANVLTF
>TRBV7-8|few|.|14|TRBJ1-6
TGTGCCAGCAGCTTAAAACAGAATCGTTCACCCCTCCACTTT
CASSLKQNRSPLHF
>TRBV29-1|.|.|12|TRBJ2-7
TGCAGCGTTGATAATCAGTCCTACGAGCAGTACTTC
CSVDNQSYEQYF
>TRBV6-6|many|.|11|TRBJ2-3
TGTGCCAGCAGTTCATCCGATACGCAGTATTTT
CASSSSDTQYF
>TRBV5-1|.|.|15|TRBJ2-1
TGCGCCAGCAGCTTGAAGGGCCTAGGGGGAAATGAGCAGTTCTTC
CASSLKGLGGNEQFF
>TRBV5-1|.|.|15|TRBJ2-2
TGCGCCAGCAGCACGGGACTCCTGAACACCGGGGAGCTGTTTTTT
CASSTGLLNTGELFF
>TRBV3-1|.|.|15|TRBJ2-7
TGTGCCAGCAGCCAAGTCAGTGGCAGCCCCTACGAGCAGTACTTC
CASSQVSGSPYEQYF
>TRBV6-6|.|TRBD1|14|TRBJ2-1
TGTGCCAGCAGTGGGACAGGGGGGCAAGAGACCCAGTTCTTC
CASSGTGGQETQFF
>TRBV6-1|.|TRBD2|14|TRBJ2-7
TGTGCCAGCAGTTCGGGAGCTAGCGGATACGAGCAGTACTTC
CASSSGASGYEQYF
>TRBV6-2/TRBV6-3|.|TRBD1|14|TRBJ2-3
TGTGCCAGCAGAAAGGGACAGGGATTGAGTACGCAGTATTTT
CASRKGQGLSTQYF
>TRBV20-1|.|.|14|TRBJ1-2
TGCAGTGCTAGAGAAATTGCAGGGCCCTATGGCTACACCTTC
CSAREIAGPYGYTF
>TRBV6-5|.|TRBD1|14|TRBJ1-5
TGTGCCAGCAGTGGACAGGGGGTAAGTCAGCCCCAGCATTTT
CASSGQGVSQPQHF
>TRBV24-1|many|.|15|TRBJ1-5
TGTGCCACCAGTGTTAAGGGGGGGCACAATCAGCCCCAGCATTTT
CATSVKGGHNQPQHF
>TRBV4-2|.|.|15|TRBJ2-7
TGTGCCAGCAGCCAAGAGGCGAACTCCTACAATGAGCAGTACTTC
CASSQEANSYNEQYF
>TRBV20-1|.|.|13|TRBJ2-3
TGCAGTGCTAGTTCGCTAGCGTGGGATACGCAGTATTTT
CSASSLAWDTQYF